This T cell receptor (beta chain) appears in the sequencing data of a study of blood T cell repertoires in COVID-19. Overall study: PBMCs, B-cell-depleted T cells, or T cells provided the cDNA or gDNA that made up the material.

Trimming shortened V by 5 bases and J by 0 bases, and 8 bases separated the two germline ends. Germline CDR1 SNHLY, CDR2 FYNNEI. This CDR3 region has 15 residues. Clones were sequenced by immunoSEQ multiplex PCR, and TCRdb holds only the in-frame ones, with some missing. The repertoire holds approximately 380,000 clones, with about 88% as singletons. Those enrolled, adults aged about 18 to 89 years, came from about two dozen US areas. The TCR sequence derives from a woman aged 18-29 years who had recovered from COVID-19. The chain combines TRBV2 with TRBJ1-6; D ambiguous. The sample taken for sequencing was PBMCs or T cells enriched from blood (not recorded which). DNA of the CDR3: TGTGCCAGCAGTCCGATGAGCTCCTATAATTCACCCCTCCACTTT. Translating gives CASSPMSSYNSPLHF. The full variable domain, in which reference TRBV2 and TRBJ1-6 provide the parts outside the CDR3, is EPEVTQTPSHQVTQMGQEVILRCVPISNHLYFYWYRQILGQKVEFLVSFYNNEISEKSEIFDDQFSVERPDGSNFTLKIRSTKLEDSAMYFCASSPMSSYNSPLHFGNGTRLTVT.